A selection of T cell receptor beta chains follows, all from one sample in a study of blood T cell repertoires in COVID-19. Profiling relied on immunoSEQ multiplex PCR, and the TCRdb table lists in-frame clones only, not all of them. Among 110,000 or so clones listed, about 79% were seen once. Specimen: peripheral blood. These receptors all come from a woman older than 75 with active or convalescent COVID-19. Both conserved end residues are part of each CDR3. The D gene is left open where the match is weak. Size is omitted from some rows. Given values are once, few, many or a class for expanded clones.

CASSPLGQGLQSRTEAFF	TGTGCCAGTAGCCCACTTGGACAGGGTTTACAGTCGAGAACTGAAGCTTTCTTT	TRBV19	TRBJ1-1	TRBD1	many
CASSLNNQGVGETQYF	TGCGCCAGCAGTCTTAACAATCAGGGGGTCGGAGAGACCCAGTACTTC	TRBV5-1	TRBJ2-5	TRBD1	-
CASKAGTGINTGELFF	TGTGCCAGCAAAGCCGGGACAGGGATAAACACCGGGGAGCTGTTTTTT	TRBV2	TRBJ2-2	TRBD1	-
CASSRGQGAREQYF	TGTGCCAGTAGCCGGGGACAGGGGGCGCGTGAGCAGTACTTC	TRBV19	TRBJ2-7	TRBD1	-
CASSAGQGMWRAQETQYF	TGTGCCAGCAGCGCGGGACAGGGGATGTGGAGAGCCCAGGAGACCCAGTACTTC	TRBV13	TRBJ2-5	TRBD1	-
CSVTRLAGGDTQYF	TGCAGCGTCACAAGACTAGCGGGAGGAGATACGCAGTATTTT	TRBV29-1	TRBJ2-3	TRBD2	-
CASSGLAGNTGELFF	TGTGCCAGCAGTGGACTAGCGGGCAACACCGGGGAGCTGTTTTTT	TRBV2	TRBJ2-2	TRBD2	once
CATSRGSRDRGKYEQYF	TGTGCCACCAGCAGAGGGTCCCGGGACAGGGGGAAGTACGAGCAGTACTTC	TRBV15	TRBJ2-7	TRBD1	-
CASTGTGPHQPQHF	TGTGCCAGCACCGGGACAGGCCCCCATCAGCCCCAGCATTTT	TRBV7-8	TRBJ1-5	TRBD1	-
CASSLEPVSGNTIYF	TGTGCCAGCAGCTTAGAGCCGGTCTCTGGAAACACCATATATTTT	TRBV11-2	TRBJ1-3	-	-
CASSLDLTDTQYF	TGTGCCAGCAGCTTAGATCTCACAGATACGCAGTATTTT	TRBV11-3	TRBJ2-3	-	-
CASSPQRGNTEAFF	TGTGCCAGCAGCCCCCAGCGGGGGAACACTGAAGCTTTCTTT	TRBV4-2	TRBJ1-1	-	-
CASSLTGTDYEQYF	TGTGCCAGCAGCTTGACCGGGACAGACTACGAGCAGTACTTC	TRBV11-3	TRBJ2-7	TRBD1	-
CASTMGGMNTEAFF	TGTGCCAGCACCATGGGAGGCATGAACACTGAAGCTTTCTTT	TRBV28	TRBJ1-1	-	few
CASSLKPRGSEPQHF	TGTGCCAGCAGTTTAAAACCCCGGGGTAGCGAGCCCCAGCATTTT	TRBV27	TRBJ1-5	-	-
CASSKKRVSPDEKLFF	TGTGCCAGCAGCAAGAAGAGGGTCTCTCCGGATGAAAAACTGTTTTTT	TRBV21-1	TRBJ1-4	-	-
CAISESTWGETQYF	TGTGCCATCAGTGAGTCGACTTGGGGCGAGACCCAGTACTTC	TRBV10-3	TRBJ2-5	-	-
CASSLYWTSGSMTYNEQFF	TGCGCCAGCAGCTTGTATTGGACTAGCGGGAGTATGACCTACAATGAGCAGTTCTTC	TRBV5-1	TRBJ2-1	TRBD2	few
CASSSRGTEAFF	TGTGCCAGCAGCTCTAGGGGGACTGAAGCTTTCTTT	TRBV5-5	TRBJ1-1	-	-
CASSSGTGRAETQYF	TGTGCCAGCAGCTCCGGGACAGGGCGGGCAGAGACCCAGTACTTC	TRBV7-9	TRBJ2-5	TRBD1	-
CASSQGSGGGETQYF	TGTGCCAGCAGCCAAGGGAGCGGGGGGGGCGAGACCCAGTACTTC	TRBV3-1/TRBV3-2	TRBJ2-5	TRBD2	-
CASSPSRGDGYTF	TGTGCCAGCAGTCCCAGCAGGGGGGACGGCTACACCTTC	TRBV28	TRBJ1-2	TRBD1	-
CASSFQAGGGSYEQYF	TGCGCCAGCAGCTTTCAAGCGGGAGGAGGCTCCTACGAGCAGTACTTC	TRBV5-1	TRBJ2-7	TRBD2	once
CASSLGGTGAYEQYF	TGCGCCAGCAGCTTGGGAGGGACAGGCGCCTACGAGCAGTACTTC	TRBV5-1	TRBJ2-7	TRBD1	-
CAIRRQGSTDTQYF	TGTGCCATCAGAAGACAGGGGAGCACAGATACGCAGTATTTT	TRBV10-3	TRBJ2-3	TRBD1	-
CASTPGTSGRAGPNEQFF	TGTGCCAGCACCCCCGGGACTAGCGGGAGGGCCGGCCCCAATGAGCAGTTCTTC	TRBV27	TRBJ2-1	TRBD2	-
CASTRGRNTEAFF	TGTGCCAGCACCAGGGGAAGAAACACTGAAGCTTTCTTT	TRBV5-4	TRBJ1-1	-	-
CASSLDRSTDTQYF	TGTGCCAGCAGCTTAGACAGGAGCACAGATACGCAGTATTTT	TRBV11-3	TRBJ2-3	-	-
CATSDPGTSGRLSGPGELFF	TGTGCCACCAGTGATCCCGGGACTAGCGGGAGGCTGTCTGGCCCCGGGGAGCTGTTTTTT	TRBV24-1	TRBJ2-2	TRBD2	-